In this sample, the clone carrying this T cell receptor (beta chain) turned up once. These data are taken from a study of blood T cell repertoires in COVID-19. Study context: Some COVID-19 samples were acute and others convalescent; all came from the United States, Italy and Spain. The analysed material was cDNA or gDNA that came from T cells, B-cell-depleted T cells, or PBMCs.

Seattle patients were enrolled during active infection and followed longitudinally. From germline, CDR1 is MNHEY and CDR2 SVGEGT. This CDR3 is built from 16 residues. Germline trimming cut 5 bases from V and 7 bases from J; bases unmatched to any gene: 8. Authors' methods: Amplification of reference gene primers was used by the study to estimate nucleated cell counts. Sequenced by immunoSEQ multiplex PCR; TCRdb stores in-frame clones only, minus some. D and trimming come from the DNA, and the V and J calls and clone size come from that table. The sample holds about 290,000 clones, over 85% seen once. The chain is built from TRBV6-2 or TRBV6-3 and TRBJ2-5; 15 bases line up with TRBD2. The sample was peripheral blood. This receptor was identified in a woman aged 25 to 45 with COVID-19, enrolled during active disease. The CDR3 sequence is CASSNGLAGGRVTQYF. CDR3 DNA sequence: TGTGCCAGCAGTAACGGACTAGCGGGGGGGCGGGTGACCCAGTACTTC.